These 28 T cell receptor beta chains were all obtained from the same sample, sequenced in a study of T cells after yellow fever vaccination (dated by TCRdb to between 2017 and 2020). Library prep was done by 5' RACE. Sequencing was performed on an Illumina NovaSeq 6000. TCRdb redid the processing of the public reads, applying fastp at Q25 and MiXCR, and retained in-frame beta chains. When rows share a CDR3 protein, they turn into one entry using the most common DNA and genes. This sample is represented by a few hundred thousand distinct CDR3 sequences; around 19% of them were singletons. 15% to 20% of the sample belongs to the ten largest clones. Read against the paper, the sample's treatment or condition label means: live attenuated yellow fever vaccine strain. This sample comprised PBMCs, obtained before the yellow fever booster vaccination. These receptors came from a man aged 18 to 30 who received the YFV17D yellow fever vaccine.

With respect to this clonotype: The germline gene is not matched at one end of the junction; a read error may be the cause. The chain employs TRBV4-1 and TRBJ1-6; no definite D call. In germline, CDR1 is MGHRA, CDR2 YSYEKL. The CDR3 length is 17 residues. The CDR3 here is CACSQETGWYPHSPLHF. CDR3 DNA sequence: TGCGCCTGCAGCCAAGAAACCGGGTGGTACCCTCATTCACCCCTCCACTTT.

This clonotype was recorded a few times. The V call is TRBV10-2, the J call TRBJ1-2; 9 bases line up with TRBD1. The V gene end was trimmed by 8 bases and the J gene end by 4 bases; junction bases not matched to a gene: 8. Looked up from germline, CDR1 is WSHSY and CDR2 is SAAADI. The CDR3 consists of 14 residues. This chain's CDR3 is CASLVGQGIYGYTF. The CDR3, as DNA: TGCGCCAGCTTAGTCGGACAGGGGATCTATGGCTACACCTTC.

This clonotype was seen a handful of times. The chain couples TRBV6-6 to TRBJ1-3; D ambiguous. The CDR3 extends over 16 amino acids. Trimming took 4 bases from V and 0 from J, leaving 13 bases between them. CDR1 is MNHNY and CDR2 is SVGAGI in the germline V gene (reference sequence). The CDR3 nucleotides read TGTGCCAGCAGTTTTCTTGGGGAGGTCTCTGGAAACACCATATATTTT. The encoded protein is CASSFLGEVSGNTIYF.

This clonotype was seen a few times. DNA for the CDR3: TGTGCCAGCAGCCAAGGGCAGGGGCACACCATATATTTT. Translation: CASSQGQGHTIYF. V gene TRBV14 combines with J gene TRBJ1-3; TRBD1 might be the D (6 bases). Germline loops: CDR1 SGHDN, CDR2 FVKESK. Trimming took off 1 base at V and 8 bases at J, with 9 bases between the two ends. The CDR3 sequence is 13 residues long.

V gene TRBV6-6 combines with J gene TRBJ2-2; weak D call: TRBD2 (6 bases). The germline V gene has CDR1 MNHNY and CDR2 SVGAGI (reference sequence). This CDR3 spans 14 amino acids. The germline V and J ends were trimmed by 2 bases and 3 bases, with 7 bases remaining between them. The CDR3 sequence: CASSYGGDTGELFF. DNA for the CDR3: TGTGCCAGCAGTTACGGCGGGGACACCGGGGAGCTGTTTTTT.

The CDR3 loop is CASNRRYLTYEQYV. The CDR3 bases are TGTGCCAGCAACAGACGCTACCTCACCTACGAGCAGTACGTC. The chain employs TRBV6-4 and TRBJ2-7, with no clear D. Per the germline V gene, CDR1 is MRHNA and CDR2 is SNTAGT. Trimming took 7 bases from V and 2 from J, leaving 15 bases between them. This CDR3 spans 14 amino acids.

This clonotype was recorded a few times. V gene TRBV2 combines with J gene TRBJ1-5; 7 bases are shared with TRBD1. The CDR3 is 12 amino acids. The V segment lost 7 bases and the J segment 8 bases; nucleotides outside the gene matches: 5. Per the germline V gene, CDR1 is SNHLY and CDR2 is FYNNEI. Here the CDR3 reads CASKQGGKPQHF. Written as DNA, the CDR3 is TGTGCCAGCAAGCAGGGGGGGAAGCCCCAGCATTTT.

This chain's CDR3 is CASSLYPDTQYF. In DNA, the CDR3 is TGTGCCAGCAGTTTGTATCCAGATACGCAGTATTTT. The V call is TRBV12-3 or TRBV12-4, the J call TRBJ2-3; D gene unclear. The V end lost 3 bases, the J end lost 4 bases, and 5 bases lay between the germline ends. The CDR3 covers 12 residues.

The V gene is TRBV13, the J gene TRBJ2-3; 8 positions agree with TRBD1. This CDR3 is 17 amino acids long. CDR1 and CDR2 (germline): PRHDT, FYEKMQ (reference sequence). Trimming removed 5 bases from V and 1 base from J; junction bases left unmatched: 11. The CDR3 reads CASSPRWDRLRTDTQYF. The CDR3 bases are TGTGCCAGCAGCCCGCGCTGGGACAGGCTACGCACAGATACGCAGTATTTT.

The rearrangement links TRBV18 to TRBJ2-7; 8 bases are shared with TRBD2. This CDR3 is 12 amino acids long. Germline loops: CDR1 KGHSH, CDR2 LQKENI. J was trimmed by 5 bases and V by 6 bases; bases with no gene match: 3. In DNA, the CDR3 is TGTGCCAGCTCCGGGGGGGTGGACGAGCAGTACTTC. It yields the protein CASSGGVDEQYF.

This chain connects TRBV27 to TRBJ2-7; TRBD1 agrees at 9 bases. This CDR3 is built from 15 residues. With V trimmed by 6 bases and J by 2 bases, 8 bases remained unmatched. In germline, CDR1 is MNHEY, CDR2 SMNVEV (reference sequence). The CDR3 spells CASSIGQGWPYEQYF. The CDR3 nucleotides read TGTGCCAGCAGCATTGGACAGGGGTGGCCCTACGAGCAGTACTTC.

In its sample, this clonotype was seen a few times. The CDR3: CSSSGAGANVLTF. CDR3 in DNA: TGCAGTTCATCAGGGGCCGGGGCCAACGTCCTGACTTTC. The V and J genes are TRBV20-1 and TRBJ2-6; tentative D call: TRBD1 (6 bases). Trimming shortened V by 8 bases and J by 4 bases, and 12 bases separated the two germline ends. CDR1 is DFQATT, CDR2 SNEGSKA, per germline (reference sequence). The CDR3 sequence is 13 residues long.

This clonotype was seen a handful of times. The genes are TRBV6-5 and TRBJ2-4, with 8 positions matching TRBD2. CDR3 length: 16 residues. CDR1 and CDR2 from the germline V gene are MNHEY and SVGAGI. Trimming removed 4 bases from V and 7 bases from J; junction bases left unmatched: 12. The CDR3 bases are TGTGCCAGCAGTTCCCTTGGCGGGATAGCGGGGAACATTCAGTACTTC. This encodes CASSSLGGIAGNIQYF.

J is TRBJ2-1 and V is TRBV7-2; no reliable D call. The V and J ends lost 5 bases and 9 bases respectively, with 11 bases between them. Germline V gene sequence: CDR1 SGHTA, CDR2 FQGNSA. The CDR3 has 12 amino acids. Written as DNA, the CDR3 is TGTGCCAGCAGCCTATTAGCCGGTGAGCAGTTCTTC. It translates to CASSLLAGEQFF. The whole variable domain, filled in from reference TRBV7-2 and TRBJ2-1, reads GAGVSQSPSNKVTEKGKDVELRCDPISGHTALYWYRQSLGQGLEFLIYFQGNSAPDKSGLPSDRFSAERTGGSVSTLTIQRTQQEDSAVYLCASSLLAGEQFFGPGTRLTVL.

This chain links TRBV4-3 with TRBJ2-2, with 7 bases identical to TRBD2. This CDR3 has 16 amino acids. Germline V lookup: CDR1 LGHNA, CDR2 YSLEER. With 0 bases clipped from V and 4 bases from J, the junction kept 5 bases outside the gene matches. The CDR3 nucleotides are TGCGCCAGCAGCCAAGATGGCGGGGGAGGCACCGGGGAGCTGTTTTTT. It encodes CASSQDGGGGTGELFF.

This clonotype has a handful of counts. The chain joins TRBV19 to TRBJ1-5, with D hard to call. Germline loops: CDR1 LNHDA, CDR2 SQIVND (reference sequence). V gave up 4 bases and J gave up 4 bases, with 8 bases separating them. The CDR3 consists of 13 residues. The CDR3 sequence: CASSTQANQPQHF. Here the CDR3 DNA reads TGTGCCAGTAGTACTCAGGCTAATCAGCCCCAGCATTTT.

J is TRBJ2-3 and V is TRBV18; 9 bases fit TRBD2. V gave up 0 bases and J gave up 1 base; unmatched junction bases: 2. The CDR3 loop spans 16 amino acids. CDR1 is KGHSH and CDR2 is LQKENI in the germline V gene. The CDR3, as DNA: TGTGCCAGCTCACCACCGCGACTAGCGGGCACAGATACGCAGTATTTT. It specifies CASSPPRLAGTDTQYF.

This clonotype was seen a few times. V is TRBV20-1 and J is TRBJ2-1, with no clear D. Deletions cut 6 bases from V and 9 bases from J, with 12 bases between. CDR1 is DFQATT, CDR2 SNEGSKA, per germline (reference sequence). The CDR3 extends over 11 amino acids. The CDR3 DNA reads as TGCAGTGCCCCCCGGGTTACTGAGCAGTTCTTC. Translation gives CSAPRVTEQFF.

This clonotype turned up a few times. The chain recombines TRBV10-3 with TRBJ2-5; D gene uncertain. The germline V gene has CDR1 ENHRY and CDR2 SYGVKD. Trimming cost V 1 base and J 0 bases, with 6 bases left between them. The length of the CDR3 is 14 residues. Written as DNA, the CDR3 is TGTGCCATCAGTGAGTATCCTGACCAAGAGACCCAGTACTTC. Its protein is CAISEYPDQETQYF.

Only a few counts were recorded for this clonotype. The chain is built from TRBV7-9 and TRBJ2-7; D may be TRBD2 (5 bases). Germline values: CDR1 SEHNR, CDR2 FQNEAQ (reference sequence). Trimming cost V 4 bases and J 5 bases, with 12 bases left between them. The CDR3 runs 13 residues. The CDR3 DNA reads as TGTGCCAGCAGCTCCCCATTGAGGGACGAGCAGTACGTC. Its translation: CASSSPLRDEQYV.

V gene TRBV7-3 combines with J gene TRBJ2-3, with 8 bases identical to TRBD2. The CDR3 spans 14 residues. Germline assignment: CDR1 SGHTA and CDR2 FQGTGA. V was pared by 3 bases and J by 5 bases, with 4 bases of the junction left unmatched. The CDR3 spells CASSFGGALDTQYF. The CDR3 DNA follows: TGTGCCAGCAGCTTCGGGGGGGCCTTAGATACGCAGTATTTT.

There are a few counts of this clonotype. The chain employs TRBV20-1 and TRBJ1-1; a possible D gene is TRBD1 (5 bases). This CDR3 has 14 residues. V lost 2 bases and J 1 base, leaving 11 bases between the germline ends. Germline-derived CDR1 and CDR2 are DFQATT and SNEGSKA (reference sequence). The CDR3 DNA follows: TGCAGTGCTAGAAGTAGGGACGGGAACACTGAAGCTTTCTTT. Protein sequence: CSARSRDGNTEAFF.

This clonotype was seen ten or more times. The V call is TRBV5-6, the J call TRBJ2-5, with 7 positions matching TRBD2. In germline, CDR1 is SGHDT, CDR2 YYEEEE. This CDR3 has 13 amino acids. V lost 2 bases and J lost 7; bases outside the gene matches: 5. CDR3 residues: CASSLGGEGTQYF. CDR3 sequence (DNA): TGTGCCAGCAGCTTAGGAGGGGAGGGGACCCAGTACTTC.

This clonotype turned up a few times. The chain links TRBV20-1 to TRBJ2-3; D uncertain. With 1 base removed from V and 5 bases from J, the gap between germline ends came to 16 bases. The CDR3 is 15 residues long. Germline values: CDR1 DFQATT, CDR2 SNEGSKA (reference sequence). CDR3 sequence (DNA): TGCAGTGCTAGAGGGCAGCGTTCCATGCTAGATACGCAGTATTTT. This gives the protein CSARGQRSMLDTQYF.

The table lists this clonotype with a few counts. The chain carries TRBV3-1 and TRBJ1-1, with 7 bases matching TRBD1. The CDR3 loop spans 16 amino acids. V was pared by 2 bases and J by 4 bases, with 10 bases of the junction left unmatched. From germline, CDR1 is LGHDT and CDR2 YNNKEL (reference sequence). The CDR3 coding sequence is TGTGCCAGCAGCCAAATCCCAGACAGGGCGAGCACTGAAGCTTTCTTT. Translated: CASSQIPDRASTEAFF.

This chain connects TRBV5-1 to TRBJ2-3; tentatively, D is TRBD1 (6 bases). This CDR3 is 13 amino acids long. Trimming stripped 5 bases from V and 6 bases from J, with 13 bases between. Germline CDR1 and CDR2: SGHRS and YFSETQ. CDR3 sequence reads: CASSVGAEDTQYF. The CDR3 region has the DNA TGCGCCAGCAGTGTGGGGGCCGAGGATACGCAGTATTTT. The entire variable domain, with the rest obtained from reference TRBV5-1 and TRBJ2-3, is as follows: KAGVTQTPRYLIKTRGQQVTLSCSPISGHRSVSWYQQTPGQGLQFLFEYFSETQRNKGNFPGRFSGRQFSNSRSEMNVSTLELGDSALYLCASSVGAEDTQYFGPGTRLTVL.

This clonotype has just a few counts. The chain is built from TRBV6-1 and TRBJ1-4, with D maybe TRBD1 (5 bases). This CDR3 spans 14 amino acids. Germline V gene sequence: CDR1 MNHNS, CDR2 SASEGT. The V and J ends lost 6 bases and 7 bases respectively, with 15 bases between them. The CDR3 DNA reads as TGTGCCAGCAGCCCTTGGGGCGCAGGTGAAAAACTGTTTTTT. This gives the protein CASSPWGAGEKLFF.

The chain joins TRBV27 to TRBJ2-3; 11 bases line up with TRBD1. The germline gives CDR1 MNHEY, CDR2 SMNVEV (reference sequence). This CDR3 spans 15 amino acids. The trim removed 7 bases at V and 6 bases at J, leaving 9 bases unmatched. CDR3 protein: CASNAWDRGWDTQYF. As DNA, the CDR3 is TGTGCCAGCAACGCCTGGGACAGGGGGTGGGATACGCAGTATTTT.